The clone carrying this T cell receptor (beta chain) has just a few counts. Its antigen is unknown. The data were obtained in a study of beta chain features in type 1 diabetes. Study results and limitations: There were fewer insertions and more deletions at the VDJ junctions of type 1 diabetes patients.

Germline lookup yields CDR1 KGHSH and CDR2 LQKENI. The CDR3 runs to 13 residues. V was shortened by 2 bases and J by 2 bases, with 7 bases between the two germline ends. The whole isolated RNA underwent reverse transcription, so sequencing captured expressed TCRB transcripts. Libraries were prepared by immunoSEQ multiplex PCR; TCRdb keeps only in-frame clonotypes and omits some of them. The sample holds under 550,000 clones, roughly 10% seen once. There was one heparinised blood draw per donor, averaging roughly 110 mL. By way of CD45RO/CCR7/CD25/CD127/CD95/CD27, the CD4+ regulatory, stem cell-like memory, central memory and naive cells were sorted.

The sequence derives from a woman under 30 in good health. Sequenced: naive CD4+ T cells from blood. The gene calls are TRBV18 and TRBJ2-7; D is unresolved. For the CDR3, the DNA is TGTGCCAGCTCACCATTTGGCGCCTACGAGCAGTACTTC. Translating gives CASSPFGAYEQYF.